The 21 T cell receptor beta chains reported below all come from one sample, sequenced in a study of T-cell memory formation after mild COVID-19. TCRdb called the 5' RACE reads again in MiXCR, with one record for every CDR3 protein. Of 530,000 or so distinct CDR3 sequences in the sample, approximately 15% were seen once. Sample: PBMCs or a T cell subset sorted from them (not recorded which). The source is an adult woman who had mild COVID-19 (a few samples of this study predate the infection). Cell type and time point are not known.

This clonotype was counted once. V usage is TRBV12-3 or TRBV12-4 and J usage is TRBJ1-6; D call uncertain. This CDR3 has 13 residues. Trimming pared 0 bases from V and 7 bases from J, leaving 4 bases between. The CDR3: CASSLARNSPLHF. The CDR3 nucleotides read TGTGCCAGCAGTTTAGCTAGGAATTCACCCCTCCACTTT.

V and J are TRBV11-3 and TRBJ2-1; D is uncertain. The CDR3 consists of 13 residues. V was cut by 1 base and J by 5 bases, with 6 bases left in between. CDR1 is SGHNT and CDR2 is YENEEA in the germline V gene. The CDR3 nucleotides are TGTGCCAGCAGCTTAGGTTCACACAATGAGCAGTTCTTC. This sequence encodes CASSLGSHNEQFF.

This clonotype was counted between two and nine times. The CDR3 is CASSPPGPSGANVLTF. Here the CDR3 DNA reads TGCGCCAGCAGCCCCCCAGGGCCCTCTGGGGCCAACGTCCTGACTTTC. J is TRBJ2-6 and V is TRBV5-1; D is possibly TRBD1 (5 bases). The ends were cut back, 4 bases at V and 0 bases at J, with 11 bases in the middle. The CDR3 totals 16 residues. CDR1 and CDR2 from the germline V gene are SGHRS and YFSETQ.

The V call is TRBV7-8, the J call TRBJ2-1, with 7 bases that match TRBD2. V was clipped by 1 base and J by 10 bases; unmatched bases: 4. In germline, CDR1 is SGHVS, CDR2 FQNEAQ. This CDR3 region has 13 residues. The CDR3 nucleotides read TGTGCCAGCAGCTTAGTGTCTAGCGGCGAGCAGTTCTTC. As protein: CASSLVSSGEQFF.

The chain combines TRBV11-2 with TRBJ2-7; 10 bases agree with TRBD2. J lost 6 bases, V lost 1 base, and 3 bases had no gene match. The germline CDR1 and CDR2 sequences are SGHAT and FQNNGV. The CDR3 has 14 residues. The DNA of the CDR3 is TGTGCCAGCAGCTTAGTAGCGGGAGGTCTCGAGCAGTACTTC. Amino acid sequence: CASSLVAGGLEQYF.

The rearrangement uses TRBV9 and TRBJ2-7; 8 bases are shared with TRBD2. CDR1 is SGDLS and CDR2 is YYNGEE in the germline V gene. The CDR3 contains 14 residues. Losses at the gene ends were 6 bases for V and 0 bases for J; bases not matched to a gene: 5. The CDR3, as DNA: TGTGCCAGCACCTCTACTAGCGGCTCCTACGAGCAGTACTTC. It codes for CASTSTSGSYEQYF.

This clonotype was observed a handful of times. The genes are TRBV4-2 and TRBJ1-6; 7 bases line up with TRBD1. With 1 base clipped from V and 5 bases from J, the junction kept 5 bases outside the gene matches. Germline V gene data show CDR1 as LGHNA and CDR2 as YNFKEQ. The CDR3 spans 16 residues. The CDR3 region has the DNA TGTGCCAGCAGCCAAGCCAGGGGGGCGGATAATTCACCCCTCCACTTT. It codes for CASSQARGADNSPLHF.

CDR3 region: CASSPPAGGYSSYEQYF. The CDR3 coding sequence is TGTGCCAGCAGCCCTCCTGCGGGAGGCTACAGCTCCTACGAGCAGTACTTC. The V call is TRBV7-9, the J call TRBJ2-7; TRBD2 matches 8 bases. J was trimmed by 0 bases and V by 5 bases; bases with no gene match: 12. CDR3 size: 17 residues. In germline, CDR1 is SEHNR, CDR2 FQNEAQ (reference sequence).

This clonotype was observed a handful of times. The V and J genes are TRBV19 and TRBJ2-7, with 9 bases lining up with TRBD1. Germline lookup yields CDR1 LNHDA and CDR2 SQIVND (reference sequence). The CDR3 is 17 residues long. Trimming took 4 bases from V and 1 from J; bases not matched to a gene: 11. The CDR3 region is CASSTRAGQGNSYEQYF. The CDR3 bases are TGTGCCAGTAGTACACGCGCGGGACAGGGAAATTCCTACGAGCAGTACTTC.

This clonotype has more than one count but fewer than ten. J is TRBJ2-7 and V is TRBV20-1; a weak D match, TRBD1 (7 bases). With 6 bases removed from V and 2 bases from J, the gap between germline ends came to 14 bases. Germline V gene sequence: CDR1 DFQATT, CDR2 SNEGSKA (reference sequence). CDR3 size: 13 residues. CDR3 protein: CSAPRGTAYEQYF. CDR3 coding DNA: TGCAGTGCCCCCCGCGGGACAGCCTACGAGCAGTACTTC.

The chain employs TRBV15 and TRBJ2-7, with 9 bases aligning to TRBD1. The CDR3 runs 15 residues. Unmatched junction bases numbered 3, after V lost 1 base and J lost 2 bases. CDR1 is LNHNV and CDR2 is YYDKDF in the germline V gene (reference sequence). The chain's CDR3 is CATSRVGTGPYEQYF. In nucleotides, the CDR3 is TGTGCCACCAGCAGAGTGGGGACAGGGCCCTACGAGCAGTACTTC.

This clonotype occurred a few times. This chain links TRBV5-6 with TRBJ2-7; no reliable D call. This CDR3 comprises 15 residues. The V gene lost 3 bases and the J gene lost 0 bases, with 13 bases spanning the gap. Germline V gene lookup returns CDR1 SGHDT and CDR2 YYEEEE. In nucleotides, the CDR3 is TGTGCCAGCAGCTCCATATCCGTGAGCTCCTACGAGCAGTACTTC. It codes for CASSSISVSSYEQYF.

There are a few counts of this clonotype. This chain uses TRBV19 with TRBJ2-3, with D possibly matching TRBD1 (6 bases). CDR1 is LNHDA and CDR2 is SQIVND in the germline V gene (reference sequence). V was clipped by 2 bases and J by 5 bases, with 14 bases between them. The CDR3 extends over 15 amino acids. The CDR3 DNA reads TGTGCCAGTAGTATAAGGACAGTTAGGGTAGATACGCAGTATTTT. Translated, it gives CASSIRTVRVDTQYF.

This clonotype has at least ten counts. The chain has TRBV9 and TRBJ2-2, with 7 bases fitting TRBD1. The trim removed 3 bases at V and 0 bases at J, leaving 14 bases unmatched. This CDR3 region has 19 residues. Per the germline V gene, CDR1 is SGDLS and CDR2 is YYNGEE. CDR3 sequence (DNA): TGTGCCAGCAGCGCACCTCCGGGACAGAATTCCTCGAACACCGGGGAGCTGTTTTTT. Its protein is CASSAPPGQNSSNTGELFF.

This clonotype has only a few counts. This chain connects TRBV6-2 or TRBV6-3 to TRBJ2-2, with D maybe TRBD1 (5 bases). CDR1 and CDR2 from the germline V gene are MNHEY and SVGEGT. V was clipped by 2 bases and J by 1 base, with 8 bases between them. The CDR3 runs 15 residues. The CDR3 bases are TGTGCCAGCAGTTACCCCACAGGGAACACCGGGGAGCTGTTTTTT. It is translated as CASSYPTGNTGELFF.

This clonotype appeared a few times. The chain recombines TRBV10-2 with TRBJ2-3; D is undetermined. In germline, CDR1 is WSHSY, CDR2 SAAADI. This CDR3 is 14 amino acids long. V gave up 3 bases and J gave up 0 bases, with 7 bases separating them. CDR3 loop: CASSEARSTDTQYF. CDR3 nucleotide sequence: TGCGCCAGCAGTGAAGCCAGGAGCACAGATACGCAGTATTTT.

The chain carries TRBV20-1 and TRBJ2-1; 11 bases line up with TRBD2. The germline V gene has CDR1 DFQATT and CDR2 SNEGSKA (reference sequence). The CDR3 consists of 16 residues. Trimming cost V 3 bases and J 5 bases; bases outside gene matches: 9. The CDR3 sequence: CSARATGTSGHNEQFF. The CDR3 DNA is TGCAGTGCTAGGGCGACCGGGACTAGCGGACACAATGAGCAGTTCTTC.

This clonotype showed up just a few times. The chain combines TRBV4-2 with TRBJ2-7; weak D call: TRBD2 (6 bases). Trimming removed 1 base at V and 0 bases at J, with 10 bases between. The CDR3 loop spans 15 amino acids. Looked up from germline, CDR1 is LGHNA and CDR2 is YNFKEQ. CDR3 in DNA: TGTGCCAGCAGCCAAGTAGCGGAGAGCTCCTACGAGCAGTACTTC. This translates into CASSQVAESSYEQYF.

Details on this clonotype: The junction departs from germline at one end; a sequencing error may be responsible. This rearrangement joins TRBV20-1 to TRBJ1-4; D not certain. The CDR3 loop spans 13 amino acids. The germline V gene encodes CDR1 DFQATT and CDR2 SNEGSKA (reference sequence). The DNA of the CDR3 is TGCAGCGCTAGGAGAGTCGGCGATGAAAAACTGTTTTTT. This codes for CSARRVGDEKLFF.

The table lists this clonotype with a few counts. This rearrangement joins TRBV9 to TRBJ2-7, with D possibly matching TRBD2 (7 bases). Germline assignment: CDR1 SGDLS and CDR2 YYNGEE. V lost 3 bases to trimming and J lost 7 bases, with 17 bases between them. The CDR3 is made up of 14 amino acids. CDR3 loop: CASSAGAGVGEQYF. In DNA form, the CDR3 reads TGTGCCAGCAGCGCGGGGGCGGGAGTGGGAGAGCAGTACTTC.

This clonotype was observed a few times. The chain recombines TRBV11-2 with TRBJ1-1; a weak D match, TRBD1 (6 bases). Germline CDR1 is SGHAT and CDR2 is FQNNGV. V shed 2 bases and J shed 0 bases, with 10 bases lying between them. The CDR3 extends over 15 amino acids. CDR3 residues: CASSLLTGLNTEAFF. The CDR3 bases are TGTGCCAGCAGCTTATTAACAGGGCTGAACACTGAAGCTTTCTTT.